A selection of T cell receptor beta chains follows, all from one sample in a study of OX40 agonist ivuxolimab in advanced cancers. Using immunoSEQ multiplex PCR, the repertoire was profiled, and TCRdb retains in-frame clones only, with some absent. This table has roughly 66,000 clones, roughly four fifths appearing once. The sample in question was CD4+ or CD8+ T cells sorted from blood, obtained in a trial of the OX40 agonist ivuxolimab. All receptors come from an adult with an advanced solid tumor such as melanoma, head and neck, liver or kidney cancer. Each CDR3 is given with its conserved first and last residue. A D gene is named only where the DNA matches it firmly. Only some rows state a clone size, as once, few, many or a class for expanded clones.

clone_size	d_call	v_call	j_call	cdr3_aa	cdr3_nt
once	-	TRBV18	TRBJ1-1	CASSPLGGVNTEAFF	TGTGCCAGCTCACCACTCGGGGGGGTGAACACTGAAGCTTTCTTT
-	-	TRBV5-6	TRBJ1-3	CASSPSGTTGNTIYF	TGTGCCAGCAGTCCCTCCGGGACGACGGGAAACACCATATATTTT
once	-	TRBV5-4	TRBJ2-7	CASSLGDRPYEQYF	TGTGCCAGCAGCCTGGGTGACAGACCCTACGAGCAGTACTTC
-	-	TRBV29-1	TRBJ2-2	CSVAGNGELFF	TGCAGCGTTGCCGGGAACGGGGAGCTGTTTTTT
-	-	TRBV6-5	TRBJ2-1	CASGGYPSNEQFF	TGTGCCAGCGGGGGTTACCCGTCCAATGAGCAGTTCTTC
-	TRBD2	TRBV6-5	TRBJ2-3	CASSYLGVAGDDTQYF	TGTGCCAGCAGTTACCTTGGGGTAGCGGGGGACGATACGCAGTATTTT
medium-sized	-	TRBV2	TRBJ2-1	CASNIGTLSYNEQFF	TGTGCCAGCAATATCGGGACACTCTCCTACAATGAGCAGTTCTTC
-	TRBD1	TRBV11-2	TRBJ2-1	CASSLGQGFYNEQFF	TGTGCCAGCAGCTTGGGACAGGGCTTCTACAATGAGCAGTTCTTC
-	TRBD1	TRBV30	TRBJ1-5	CAWSRSGQVYNQPQHF	TGTGCCTGGAGCCGATCGGGACAGGTATACAATCAGCCCCAGCATTTT
-	TRBD1	TRBV10-3	TRBJ1-1	CAISDAPGQRNTEAFF	TGTGCCATCAGTGATGCCCCGGGACAGCGGAACACTGAAGCTTTCTTT
-	TRBD2	TRBV19	TRBJ2-3	CASSISSGGATDTQYF	TGTGCCAGTAGTATTTCTAGCGGGGGTGCCACAGATACGCAGTATTTT
-	TRBD2	TRBV7-2	TRBJ2-7	CASSLDALGLTYEQYF	TGTGCCAGCAGCTTAGACGCATTGGGACTAACCTACGAGCAGTACTTC
-	-	TRBV19	TRBJ2-2	CASSIGAYGELFF	TGTGCCAGTAGTATTGGTGCCTACGGGGAGCTGTTTTTT
once	-	TRBV29-1	TRBJ1-5	CSVEAGQDQPQHF	TGCAGCGTTGAGGCAGGGCAGGATCAGCCCCAGCATTTT
-	-	TRBV6-5	TRBJ2-1	CASSYGGTSNEQFF	TGTGCCAGCAGTTACGGCGGGACATCCAATGAGCAGTTCTTC
once	TRBD1	TRBV11-2	TRBJ2-5	CASSSPMGDRVRETQYF	TGTGCCAGCAGCTCCCCTATGGGGGACAGGGTGAGGGAGACCCAGTACTTC
-	TRBD1	TRBV27	TRBJ2-7	CASSPADRGLYEQYF	TGTGCCAGCAGTCCAGCCGACAGGGGGCTTTACGAGCAGTACTTC
-	TRBD1	TRBV7-8	TRBJ2-7	CASSLNRDRVYEQYF	TGTGCCAGCAGCTTAAACCGGGACAGGGTCTACGAGCAGTACTTC
few	TRBD2	TRBV30	TRBJ2-3	CAPHPGLAGGRDTQYF	TGTGCCCCCCATCCGGGACTAGCGGGGGGACGAGATACGCAGTATTTT
-	-	TRBV4-1	TRBJ1-2	CASSQAPRTDLYGYTF	TGCGCCAGCAGCCAAGCCCCAAGGACAGACCTCTATGGCTACACCTTC
-	TRBD2	TRBV5-4	TRBJ2-1	CASSLNRGGTYNEQFF	TGTGCCAGCAGCTTGAATCGGGGGGGCACCTACAATGAGCAGTTCTTC
-	TRBD1	TRBV28	TRBJ2-7	CASRGTGGSYEQYF	TGTGCCAGCAGAGGGACAGGGGGCTCCTACGAGCAGTACTTC
few	TRBD2	TRBV7-8	TRBJ2-3	CASSLTTSGDSGFTDTQYF	TGTGCCAGCAGCTTAACGACTAGCGGGGATTCAGGTTTCACAGATACGCAGTATTTT
-	-	TRBV6-6	TRBJ1-3	CASSTQGFRDTIYF	TGTGCCAGCAGCACACAGGGCTTCAGGGACACCATATATTTT
once	-	TRBV9	TRBJ1-3	CASSVGGLSSGNTIYF	TGTGCCAGCAGCGTAGGCGGGTTGAGCTCTGGAAACACCATATATTTT
-	TRBD1	TRBV2	TRBJ1-1	CASRATTGANTEAFF	TGTGCCAGCAGAGCTACGACAGGGGCGAACACTGAAGCTTTCTTT
-	-	TRBV10-3	TRBJ2-5	CATRVATEETQYF	TGTGCCACACGGGTGGCGACCGAAGAGACCCAGTACTTC
-	-	TRBV13	TRBJ1-1	CASSLPFSGGYTEAFF	TGTGCCAGCAGCCTACCTTTTTCTGGGGGATATACTGAAGCTTTCTTT
-	TRBD2	TRBV6-5	TRBJ2-7	CASSYGLGGYYEQYF	TGTGCCAGCAGTTATGGCTTGGGGGGGTACTACGAGCAGTACTTC
-	TRBD2	TRBV5-4	TRBJ2-5	CASSLQAGYQETQYF	TGTGCCAGCAGCTTGCAAGCGGGGTACCAAGAGACCCAGTACTTC
-	TRBD1	TRBV30	TRBJ1-6	CAWAPGQGLRGDDSPLHF	TGTGCCTGGGCTCCGGGACAGGGTTTAAGAGGCGATGATTCACCCCTCCACTTT
-	-	TRBV6-5	TRBJ2-3	CASKIWEETDTQYF	TGTGCCAGCAAAATCTGGGAGGAAACGGATACGCAGTATTTT
-	-	TRBV18	TRBJ2-3	CASSPQRVNTDTQYF	TGTGCCAGCTCACCACAGCGGGTGAACACAGATACGCAGTATTTT
few	-	TRBV11-2	TRBJ2-1	CASSLDFAYNEQFF	TGTGCCAGCAGCTTAGATTTCGCCTACAATGAGCAGTTCTTC
-	-	TRBV5-1	TRBJ1-4	CASSLNGPSAATNEKLFF	TGCGCCAGCAGCTTAAATGGTCCGTCAGCCGCAACTAATGAAAAACTGTTTTTT
-	-	TRBV10-2	TRBJ2-2	CASGPPNTGELFF	TGCGCCAGCGGGCCTCCGAACACCGGGGAGCTGTTTTTT